This TCR beta chain was identified in a study of T-cell memory formation after mild COVID-19 (dated by TCRdb to the early 2020s). Describing the broader study: TCR sequence clusters from the two donors were largely donor specific. The cohort comprised two young, previously healthy adult volunteers, one female and one male. In two donors, T-cell clones that expanded and contracted after mild COVID-19 were followed by sequencing TCRalpha and TCRbeta repertoires longitudinally.

There are 15 amino acids in the CDR3, from cysteine to phenylalanine inclusive. The read is trimmed to its CDR3 DNA, 45 bases read in frame from base 1. Relative to germline, V is missing 3 bases and J is missing 6 bases, with 2 bases of the junction outside any gene match. CDR1 ENHRY and CDR2 SYGVKD were looked up in the germline V gene. Ficoll-Paque density gradient centrifugation was the method used to isolate PBMCs. A word on this clonotype: The clone's antigen remains unknown. Qualities for individual bases were not recorded, and no much larger clone is one base off.

These reads were obtained on an Illumina NovaSeq 6000. cDNA libraries for TCRalpha and TCRbeta were prepared by 5'RACE using constant-segment primers, with sample barcodes and unique molecular identifiers added. Trizol reagent was used to extract RNA from every sample. The libraries were amplified in two PCR steps, and the second step added a second sample barcode and Illumina TruSeq adapters. Libraries were sequenced on an Illumina NovaSeq with 2 x 150 bp paired-end reads. The authors' analysis ran thus. Reads were demultiplexed and collapsed into UMI-guided consensus sequences with migec v1.2.7. Using mixcr v2.1.11, the UMI consensuses were aligned to TRA and TRB V and J templates and assembled into clonotypes. Clonotypes were classified as expanded or contracted when called significant by both edgeR and NoisET, with noise models trained on biological replicates. For edgeR calls, the cutoffs were a false discovery rate-adjusted p below 0.01 and a log2 fold-change threshold of 1. As an exploratory analysis of dynamics, PCA with hierarchical clustering was applied to max-normalized trajectories of the 1000 most abundant clonotypes. Separately sequenced CD4+ and CD8+ repertoires were used to assign a CD4 or CD8 phenotype to each responding clone. TCRdb took the public reads, trimmed them with fastp at Q25, ran MiXCR for clone calling and kept in-frame beta chains. Each CDR3 protein gets just one entry, which takes the most common genes and DNA from the rows behind it. The V and J calls were determined by TCRdb, not by the authors. The sample profile shows some 43,000 distinct CDR3 sequences; approximately 6.5% of them were found once. The ten largest clones capture approximately 0.81% of the sample.

The paper as a whole reports these results and caveats: From day 15 to 85, contracting clones showed balanced CD4/CD8 phenotypes, whereas a second wave of clones that expanded from day 15 to 37 leaned towards CD4+. SARS-CoV-2 specificity of the second-wave clones peaking on day 37 was not confirmed. Contracting CD4+ clones appeared mostly in the CM and EM memory subsets, whereas CD8+ clones were enriched in EMRA. Some responding clones were detected in pre-infection memory, suggesting pre-existing cross-reactive memory T cells joined the SARS-CoV-2 response. Only two mild cases were covered by the study, and larger cohorts that include severe cases with pre-infection samples were considered necessary.

The specimen sequenced was PBMCs or a T cell subset sorted from them (not recorded which). The rearranged segments are TRBV10-3 and TRBJ1-6; a stretch of 10 junction bases matches TRBD1. The TCR originated in an adult who had mild COVID-19 (a few samples of this study predate the infection). The sample titles of this study are shuffled in the database, so cell type and time point are left out. The CDR3 here reads CAISDRQGANSPLHF. The nucleotides are TGTGCCATCAGTGACCGACAGGGGGCTAATTCACCCCTCCACTTT.